Listed below are T cell receptor beta chains from one sample, sequenced in a study of shared clonotypes between healthy human individuals. Some clones are missing from TCRdb's copy, which holds only in-frame ones; the method was immunoSEQ multiplex PCR. The data show around 690,000 clones, roughly 91% seen once. Sequenced material: memory CD8+ T cells from PBMCs. The receptors stem from a man younger than 35 in good health. Some clones in this sample may be carry-over from other donors' samples. The CDR3 runs from the conserved cysteine through the conserved F or W. Each record gives: D gene, V gene, clone size, J gene, CDR3 DNA, CDR3 protein. The D gene is left open where the match is weak. Rows may omit the clone size; those that give it use once, few, many or a size class.

>-|TRBV28|many|TRBJ2-7
TGTGCCAGCAGTTTAAGGGCCAGGGCAGCGATCGGCGAGCAGTACTTC
CASSLRARAAIGEQYF
>TRBD1|TRBV7-9|-|TRBJ2-5
TGTGCCAGCAGCCCAAAATATGGGACAGGGTTGGGAGAGACCCAGTACTTC
CASSPKYGTGLGETQYF
>-|TRBV30|-|TRBJ1-4
TGTGCCTGGAGTGTACGGGTTCTAAATGAAAAACTGTTTTTT
CAWSVRVLNEKLFF
>-|TRBV9|-|TRBJ1-1
TGTGCCAGCAGCCAATGGGGGGCGGGGACTGAAGCTTTCTTT
CASSQWGAGTEAFF
>TRBD1|TRBV28|-|TRBJ1-4
TGTGCCAGCAGTTTGTCTTTCGACAGGGTTCGGGAAAAACTGTTTTTT
CASSLSFDRVREKLFF
>-|TRBV28|-|TRBJ2-3
TGTGCCAGCGGCTTCGGGACACCTAGCACAGATACGCAGTATTTT
CASGFGTPSTDTQYF
>-|TRBV10-1|-|TRBJ2-1
TGCGCCAGCAGCCTCGATCCTCTGGCGGAGAGCTCCTACAATGAGCAGTTCTTC
CASSLDPLAESSYNEQFF
>-|TRBV5-6|-|TRBJ2-2
TGTGCCAGCAGCGGTGCCGGGACGGAGAGGATGGGCGGGGAGCTGTTTTTT
CASSGAGTERMGGELFF
>TRBD1|TRBV28|-|TRBJ2-7
TGTGCCAGCAGTTTCCTCCGACAGGGCTCGCGCAGCGAGCAGTACTTC
CASSFLRQGSRSEQYF
>-|TRBV4-1|-|TRBJ2-2
TGCGCCAGCAGCCAAGAGGCGCCGGGCACCGGGGAGCTGTTTTTT
CASSQEAPGTGELFF
>TRBD2|TRBV15|-|TRBJ2-1
TGTGCCACCAGCGGCGGGACTAACAATGAGCAGTTCTTC
CATSGGTNNEQFF
>-|TRBV30|-|TRBJ1-1
TGTGCCTGGGGAGACAGGAACACTGAAGCTTTCTTT
CAWGDRNTEAFF
>-|TRBV19|-|TRBJ1-5
TGTGCCACCGAAGGGTGGGGCGGCCAGCCCCAGCATTTT
CATEGWGGQPQHF
>-|TRBV28|-|TRBJ1-4
TGTGCCAGCACCCCTACCGGGGGGGCTAATGAAAAACTGTTTTTT
CASTPTGGANEKLFF
>-|TRBV27|-|TRBJ2-7
TGTGCCAGCAGTCCTTCCACGGGGGCAAATCTTTACGAGCAGTACTTC
CASSPSTGANLYEQYF
>-|TRBV11-2|once|TRBJ2-5
TGTGCCAGCAGCCTCCGGTTTGGGCCGCAAGAGACCCAGTACTTC
CASSLRFGPQETQYF
>-|TRBV5-1|-|TRBJ2-1
TGCGCCAGCAGCTTATCTAGAGGGGGCAATGAGCAGTTCTTC
CASSLSRGGNEQFF
>-|TRBV19|once|TRBJ1-4
TGTGCCAGTAGTCCTGGGACCGCCTATGGGGCTAATGAAAAACTGTTTTTT
CASSPGTAYGANEKLFF
>-|TRBV5-5|once|TRBJ2-7
TGTGCCAGCAGCTTGGCCTGGGGCAGGGGCTACGAGCAGTACTTC
CASSLAWGRGYEQYF
>-|TRBV9|-|TRBJ1-1
TGTGCCAGCAGCGTAGTTCCAGGGAACACTGAAGCTTTCTTT
CASSVVPGNTEAFF
>-|TRBV27|-|TRBJ1-1
TGTGCCAGCAGTTTATCGAATCCCCGGGGCACTGAAGCTTTCTTT
CASSLSNPRGTEAFF
>TRBD1|TRBV27|-|TRBJ2-2
TGTGCCAGCAGGGCGGGACAGGCAACGAACACCGGGGAGCTGTTTTTT
CASRAGQATNTGELFF
>-|TRBV5-1|once|TRBJ1-4
TGCGCCAGCAGCTTGGTGGAGGACCGGGGGGAAAAACTGTTTTTT
CASSLVEDRGEKLFF
>-|TRBV13|few|TRBJ2-7
TGTGCCAGCAGCTTACGGGTGGAAGGCTACGAGCAGTACTTC
CASSLRVEGYEQYF
>TRBD2|TRBV5-8|-|TRBJ2-5
TGTGCCAGCAGCGGTACCTATAGCGGGTCACAAGAGACCCAGTACTTC
CASSGTYSGSQETQYF
>-|TRBV15|-|TRBJ2-2
TGTGCCACCAGCAGAGCGGGTGACACCGGGGAGCTGTTTTTT
CATSRAGDTGELFF
>-|TRBV27|-|TRBJ1-1
TGTGCCAGCAGTCCAGCTTCTTTGAACACTGAAGCTTTCTTT
CASSPASLNTEAFF
>TRBD2|TRBV30|-|TRBJ2-7
TGTGCCTGGACACTAGCGGGACCTTACGAGCAGTACTTC
CAWTLAGPYEQYF
>-|TRBV7-9|-|TRBJ1-4
TGTGCCAGCAGCCCCCCCCTCGAGGGAAAACTGTTTTTT
CASSPPLEGKLFF
>-|TRBV7-9|-|TRBJ1-1
TGTGCCAGCAGCGGAGAAAGATGGGAGAAGAACACTGAAGCTTTCTTT
CASSGERWEKNTEAFF
>-|TRBV7-9|-|TRBJ2-5
TGTGCCAGCAGCTCTGCAGAGGGGCAAGAGACCCAGTACTTC
CASSSAEGQETQYF
>-|TRBV9|-|TRBJ2-1
TGTGCCAGCAGCGTAGTAGTGGGAGGGGGCTACGATGAGCAGTTCTTC
CASSVVVGGGYDEQFF
>-|TRBV7-9|once|TRBJ2-5
TGTGCCAGCAGCTTAGGACGGTCCCAAGAGACCCAGTACTTC
CASSLGRSQETQYF
>TRBD1|TRBV6-5|few|TRBJ2-1
TGTGCCAGCAGTTACGCGGACAGGGAAGGAGAGCAGTTCTTC
CASSYADREGEQFF
>-|TRBV4-1|-|TRBJ2-7
TGCGCCAGCAGCCAAGATGCAGGAAGGGGATACGAGCAGTACTTC
CASSQDAGRGYEQYF
>TRBD1|TRBV6-1|-|TRBJ1-1
TGTGCCAGCAGTGCCGGTGGAGGAGGGGGCATGAACACTGAAGCTTTCTTT
CASSAGGGGGMNTEAFF
>-|TRBV6-5|-|TRBJ1-1
TGTGCCAGCAGTTCCTGGGGGAACACTGAAGCTTTCTTT
CASSSWGNTEAFF
>-|TRBV6-5|-|TRBJ1-5
TGTGCCAGCAGTTACTCGAAGTTAGGGAGCCAGCCCCAGCATTTT
CASSYSKLGSQPQHF
>TRBD1|TRBV14|-|TRBJ2-1
TGTGCCAGCAGCCAGCCCCCTTGGGACAGGGGCTACAATGAGCAGTTCTTC
CASSQPPWDRGYNEQFF
>-|TRBV6-8|-|TRBJ2-7
TGTGCCAGCAGTTACTCAGTCGGGGGACGGAACTACGAGCAGTACTTC
CASSYSVGGRNYEQYF
>-|TRBV9|-|TRBJ1-4
TGTGCCAGCAGCGTAGGAGAAGATAATGAAAAACTGTTTTTT
CASSVGEDNEKLFF
>-|TRBV28|-|TRBJ2-5
TGTGCCAGCAGTTTGTACAGGGATCAGACCCAGTACTTC
CASSLYRDQTQYF
>-|TRBV7-9|-|TRBJ2-7
TGTGCCAGCAGCTCCGGGACGGGGCCCTACGAGCAGTACTTC
CASSSGTGPYEQYF
>TRBD2|TRBV7-3|once|TRBJ2-3
TGTGCCAGCAGCTTAATGCCGACTAGCGGGAGGGCCGTTGTCACAGATACGCAGTATTTT
CASSLMPTSGRAVVTDTQYF
>-|TRBV13|-|TRBJ2-2
TGTGCCAGCAGCTTAAGCAGGGTGGGGGAGCTGTTTTTT
CASSLSRVGELFF
>-|TRBV6-5|-|TRBJ2-5
TGTGCCAGCAGTTACGGGCCACAGGTACAAGAGACCCAGTACTTC
CASSYGPQVQETQYF
>TRBD1|TRBV4-3|-|TRBJ1-3
TGCGCCAGCAGCCCCGGCCCGACAGGGAGTGGAAACACCATATATTTT
CASSPGPTGSGNTIYF
>TRBD2|TRBV4-1|-|TRBJ2-3
TGCGCCAGCAGCCAAGATAGGGGACTAGCGGGACCCACAGATACGCAGTATTTT
CASSQDRGLAGPTDTQYF
>-|TRBV9|-|TRBJ2-7
TGTGCCAGCAGCGCGGGACACACTTTGGACTTC
CASSAGHTLDF
>TRBD1|TRBV7-2|-|TRBJ2-1
TGTGCCAGCAGCCTAAACCGGGACAGGAACAATGAGCAGTTCTTC
CASSLNRDRNNEQFF
>-|TRBV10-2|-|TRBJ2-7
TGCGCCAGCGGTTACGAGCAGTACTTC
CASGYEQYF
>TRBD1|TRBV14|-|TRBJ2-7
TGTGCCAGCAGCCAAGTTTCAGGGGGCTACGAGCAGTACTTC
CASSQVSGGYEQYF
>-|TRBV27|-|TRBJ2-1
TGTGCCAGCAGTTTATCGAAGAACAATGAGCAGTTCTTC
CASSLSKNNEQFF
>TRBD1|TRBV27|-|TRBJ1-3
TGTGCCAGCAGTTTACCTTCTTTCGGGACAGTAGTAAACACCATATATTTT
CASSLPSFGTVVNTIYF
>TRBD2|TRBV9|many|TRBJ2-1
TGTGCCAGCAGCCTGTTCGGGACTAGCGTTTACAATGAGCAGTTCTTC
CASSLFGTSVYNEQFF
>-|TRBV6-6|-|TRBJ1-4
TGTGCCACCTGGGGACTTCGCGAAAAACTGTTTTTT
CATWGLREKLFF
>TRBD1|TRBV5-6|-|TRBJ1-2
TGTGCCAGCAGCGGCGGACAGGGGAACTATGGCTACACCTTC
CASSGGQGNYGYTF
>TRBD1|TRBV5-1|-|TRBJ2-6
TGCGCCAGCAGCGGCACCGGGACAGTAAGCTCTGGGGCCAACGTCCTGACTTTC
CASSGTGTVSSGANVLTF
>-|TRBV19|-|TRBJ1-2
TGTGCCAGTAGTGCCATTCCCGGGACGGCTACCTATGGCTACACCTTC
CASSAIPGTATYGYTF